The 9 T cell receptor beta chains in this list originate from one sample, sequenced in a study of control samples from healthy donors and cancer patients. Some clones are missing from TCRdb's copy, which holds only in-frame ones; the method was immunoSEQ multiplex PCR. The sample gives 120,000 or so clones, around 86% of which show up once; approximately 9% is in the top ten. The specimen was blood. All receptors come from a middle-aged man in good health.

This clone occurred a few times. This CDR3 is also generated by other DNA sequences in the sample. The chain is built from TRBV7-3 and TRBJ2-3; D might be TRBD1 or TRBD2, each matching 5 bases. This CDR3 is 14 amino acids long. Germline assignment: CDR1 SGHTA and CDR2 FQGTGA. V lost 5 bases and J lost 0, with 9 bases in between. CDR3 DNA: TGTGCCAGCAGCCGGGACGGCAGCACAGATACGCAGTATTTT. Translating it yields CASSRDGSTDTQYF.

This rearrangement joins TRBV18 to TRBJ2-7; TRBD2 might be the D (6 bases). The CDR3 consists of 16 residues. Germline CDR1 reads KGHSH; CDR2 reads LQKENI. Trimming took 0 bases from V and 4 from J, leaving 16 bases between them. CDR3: CASSPPEGGAPYEQYF. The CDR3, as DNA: TGTGCCAGCTCACCACCGGAGGGAGGCGCCCCTTACGAGCAGTACTTC.

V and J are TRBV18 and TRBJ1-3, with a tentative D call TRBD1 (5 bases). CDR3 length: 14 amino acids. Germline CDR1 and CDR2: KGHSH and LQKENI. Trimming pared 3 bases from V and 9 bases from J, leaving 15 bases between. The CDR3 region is CASSPTVTLFTIYF. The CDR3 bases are TGTGCCAGCTCACCGACAGTGACCCTATTCACCATATATTTT.

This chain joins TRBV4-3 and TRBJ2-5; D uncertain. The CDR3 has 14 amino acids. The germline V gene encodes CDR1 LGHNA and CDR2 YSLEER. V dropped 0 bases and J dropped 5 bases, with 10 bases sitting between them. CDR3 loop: CASSQDRSLETQYF. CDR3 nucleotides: TGCGCCAGCAGCCAAGATCGTAGCTTGGAGACCCAGTACTTC.

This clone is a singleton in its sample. CDR3 region: CASSPRQGDNEQYF. The CDR3 coding sequence is TGTGCCAGCTCACCGAGACAGGGAGACAACGAGCAGTACTTC. The rearrangement links TRBV18 to TRBJ2-7; 7 bases map to TRBD1. Looked up from germline, CDR1 is KGHSH and CDR2 is LQKENI. The CDR3 sequence is 14 residues long. V shed 3 bases and J 5 bases; nucleotides not matched to a gene: 7.

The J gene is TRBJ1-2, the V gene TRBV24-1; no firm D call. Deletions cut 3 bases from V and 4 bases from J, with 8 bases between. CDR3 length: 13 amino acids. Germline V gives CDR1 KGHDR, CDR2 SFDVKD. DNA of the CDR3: TGTGCCACCAGTGATGGACCGTTCTATGGCTACACCTTC. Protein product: CATSDGPFYGYTF.

In DNA, the CDR3 is TGTGCCAGCAGTGACCACATGAAGACCCAGTACTTC. Its translation is CASSDHMKTQYF. The chain has TRBV6-1 and TRBJ2-5, with D uncertain. The CDR3 is 12 amino acids. V lost 3 bases, J lost 6 bases, and 8 bases lay in between. Germline-derived CDR1 and CDR2 are MNHNS and SASEGT.

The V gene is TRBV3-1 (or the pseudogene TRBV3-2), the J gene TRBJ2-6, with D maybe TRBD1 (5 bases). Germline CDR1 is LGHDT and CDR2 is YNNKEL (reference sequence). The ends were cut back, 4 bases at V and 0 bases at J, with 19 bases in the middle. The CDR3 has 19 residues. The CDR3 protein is CASSLDNPLGFSGANVLTF. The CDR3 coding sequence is TGTGCCAGCAGCCTGGACAACCCTCTTGGGTTCTCTGGGGCCAACGTCCTGACTTTC.

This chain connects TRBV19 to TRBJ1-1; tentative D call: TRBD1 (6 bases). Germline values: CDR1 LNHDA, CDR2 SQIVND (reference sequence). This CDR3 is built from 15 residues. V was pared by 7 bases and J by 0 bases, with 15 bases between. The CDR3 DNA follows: TGTGCCAGTACCCCGGGGGCAGGCCTGAACACTGAAGCTTTCTTT. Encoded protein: CASTPGAGLNTEAFF.